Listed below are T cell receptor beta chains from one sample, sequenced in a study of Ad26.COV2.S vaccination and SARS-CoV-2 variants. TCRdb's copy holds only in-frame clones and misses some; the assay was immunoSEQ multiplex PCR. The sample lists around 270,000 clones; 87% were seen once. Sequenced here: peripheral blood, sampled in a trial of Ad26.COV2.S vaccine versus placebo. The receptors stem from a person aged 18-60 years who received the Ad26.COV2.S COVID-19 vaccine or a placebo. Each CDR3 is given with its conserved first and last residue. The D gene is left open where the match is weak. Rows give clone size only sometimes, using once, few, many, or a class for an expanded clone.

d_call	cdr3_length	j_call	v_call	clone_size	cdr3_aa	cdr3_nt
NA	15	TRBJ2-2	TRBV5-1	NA	CASSSTGRDTGELFF	TGCGCCAGCAGCTCGACCGGACGGGACACCGGGGAGCTGTTTTTT
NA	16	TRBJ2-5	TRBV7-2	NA	CASSLRPRPGQETQYF	TGTGCCAGCAGCTTAAGGCCGCGGCCAGGCCAAGAGACCCAGTACTTC
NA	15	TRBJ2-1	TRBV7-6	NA	CASSLVSGSYNEQFF	TGTGCCAGCAGCTTAGTGAGCGGCTCCTACAATGAGCAGTTCTTC
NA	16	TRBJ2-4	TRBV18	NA	CASSGTRAPIRNIQYF	TGTGCCAGCTCGGGTACGAGGGCACCAATTCGAAACATTCAGTACTTC
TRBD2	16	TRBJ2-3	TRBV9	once	CASSAIAGQSTDTQYF	TGTGCCAGCAGCGCCATAGCGGGGCAGAGCACAGATACGCAGTATTTT
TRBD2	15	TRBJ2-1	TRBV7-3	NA	CASSSVAGGYNEQFF	TGTGCCAGCAGCTCAGTAGCGGGAGGCTACAATGAGCAGTTCTTC
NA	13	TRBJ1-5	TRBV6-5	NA	CASRKGVGQPQHF	TGTGCCAGCAGGAAGGGGGTGGGACAGCCCCAGCATTTT
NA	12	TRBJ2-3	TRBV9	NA	CASNQVGDTQYF	TGTGCCAGCAACCAAGTTGGGGATACGCAGTATTTT
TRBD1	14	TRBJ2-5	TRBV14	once	CASSPHTGVETQYF	TGTGCCAGCAGCCCCCATACAGGGGTCGAGACCCAGTACTTC
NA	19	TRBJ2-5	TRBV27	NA	CASTYRQRPLEVYQETQYF	TGTGCCAGCACCTACCGACAGCGTCCCTTAGAGGTGTACCAAGAGACCCAGTACTTC
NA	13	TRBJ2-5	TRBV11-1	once	CASSLRYQETQYF	TGTGCCAGCAGCCTCAGGTACCAAGAGACCCAGTACTTC